Listed below are T cell receptor beta chains from one sample, sequenced in a study of cytomegalovirus exposure and HLA in healthy donors. Produced via immunoSEQ multiplex PCR; TCRdb's table is partial and in-frame only. The data contain 140,000 or so clones, around 57% of them seen just once; the ten biggest clones take up 1.8%. What was sequenced was PBMCs. The receptors stem from a male donor in good health and CMV-seronegative. Each CDR3 is given without its conserved first and last residue.

TRBV28	TRBJ1-5	ASSFGQAISNQPQH
TRBV10-3	TRBJ2-3	ATGTTSGGTTDTQY
TRBV6-6	TRBJ2-7	ASSSTGQGDEQY
TRBV5-4	TRBJ2-7	ASSSQTGSYEQY
TRBV9	TRBJ2-1	ASSVATGTTNGPYNEQF
TRBV4-3	TRBJ2-2	ASSQVTDTTGELF
TRBV7-2	TRBJ2-7	ASSPASGDPYEQY
TRBV7-8	TRBJ2-3	ASSLVSSGGLTDTQY
TRBV14	TRBJ2-1	ASSPTLAGALSSYNEQF
TRBV9	TRBJ1-3	ASSVVGASGNTIY
TRBV5-6	TRBJ1-1	ASNTIGVDTEAF
TRBV7-3	TRBJ2-3	ASSLNQGNTDTQY
TRBV18	TRBJ2-2	ASSPAGTGELF
TRBV6-5	TRBJ2-7	ASSSGLVYEQY
TRBV9	TRBJ1-1	ASSVVEVIQGTEAF
TRBV6-1	TRBJ2-6	ASSVQGGAGANVLT
TRBV5-1	TRBJ1-4	ASSLGGRREKLF
TRBV27	TRBJ1-6	ASRRTGGAPLH
TRBV7-2	TRBJ1-4	ASSLGTVKGEKLF
TRBV7-9	TRBJ2-5	ASSSSIMETQY
TRBV7-2	TRBJ1-2	ASSPGQGAVGYT
TRBV6-6	TRBJ2-7	ASSFRVHEQY
TRBV18	TRBJ2-6	ASSPGSSGANVLT
TRBV5-6	TRBJ1-2	ASSLGFVNYGYT
TRBV5-1	TRBJ2-5	ASSLGDRVLQETQY
TRBV7-9	TRBJ2-3	ASSSRGGRSTDTQY
TRBV4-1	TRBJ1-1	ASSQDRGAPTEAF
TRBV30	TRBJ2-7	AWTRQAAYEQY
TRBV7-6	TRBJ1-2	ASSPLSGPQDRRGYT
TRBV4-1	TRBJ2-7	ASRRQGSGEQY
TRBV7-2	TRBJ2-7	ASSLWGGGTYYEQY
TRBV7-7	TRBJ2-1	ASSLAGGSNEQF
TRBV7-8	TRBJ2-7	ASSFEQGATYEQY
TRBV5-6	TRBJ2-1	ASSSGDEIRIERQF
TRBV7-7	TRBJ2-1	ASSPLGGRSNEQF
TRBV20-1	TRBJ1-2	SATDGYT
TRBV2	TRBJ2-4	ASSPDQASAKNIQY
TRBV6-1	TRBJ2-2	ASSVDSARELF
TRBV5-1	TRBJ1-1	ASSQGRHTEAF
TRBV14	TRBJ1-2	ASSPRDSYYGYT
TRBV6-5	TRBJ2-5	ARSYSSLAGEETQY
TRBV7-6	TRBJ2-7	ASSLEQGFYEQY
TRBV6-5	TRBJ2-5	ASSYSRGWVVETQY
TRBV7-9	TRBJ1-6	ASSTGQGESPLH
TRBV19	TRBJ1-2	ASTPSEGGGYGYT
TRBV10-3	TRBJ2-1	AITGTSGGSEQF
TRBV5-1	TRBJ1-1	ASSPREGGNTEAF